The rows below give T cell receptor beta chains drawn from one sample of a study of identical twins. TCRdb passed the 5' RACE reads through MiXCR, listing each CDR3 protein once. The table records hundreds of thousands of distinct CDR3 sequences, 6.1% of them present only once. Sequences were obtained from naive T cells sorted from blood. These receptors were collected from a man younger than 30 in good health. Both conserved end residues are part of each CDR3. The D gene is left open where the match is weak. A clone size is listed for some rows: how often the clone was seen (once, few, many), or a class if it is expanded.

NA | TRBJ2-5 | NA | TRBV29-1 | TGCAGCGTCGAGGCCTGGGAGACCCAGTACTTC | CSVEAWETQYF
many | TRBJ2-1 | NA | TRBV10-3 | TGTGCCATCAGTGAGGGGTCTAGTAGGTCCGATGAGCAGTTCTTC | CAISEGSSRSDEQFF
few | TRBJ1-2 | NA | TRBV14 | TGTGCCAGCAGCCAAACAAGCGGACTAGCGACCTATGGCTACACCTTC | CASSQTSGLATYGYTF
NA | TRBJ2-1 | NA | TRBV11-2 | TGTGCCAGCAGCTGGACTCAAGGTCGTCTTCCGGCCAATGAGCAGTTCTTC | CASSWTQGRLPANEQFF
many | TRBJ1-4 | NA | TRBV25-1 | TGTGCCAGCAGTGAATCGGGCCAGTTAGGAAAACTGTTTTTT | CASSESGQLGKLFF
many | TRBJ2-1 | TRBD2 | TRBV6-2/TRBV6-3 | TGTGCCAGCAGTTACCGTCTAGCGGGAGTCCTCAATGAGCAGTTCTTC | CASSYRLAGVLNEQFF
few | TRBJ1-1 | NA | TRBV14 | TGTGCCAGCAGCCGAGCGGGGGGAGGGAACACTGAAGCTTTCTTT | CASSRAGGGNTEAFF
few | TRBJ1-2 | NA | TRBV7-2 | TGTGCCGCCGAGGACAGAGACATTGACTACACCTTC | CAAEDRDIDYTF
NA | TRBJ2-2 | TRBD2 | TRBV9 | TGTGCCAGCAGCGTAGGGACTAGCGGTTACGCGAACACCGGGGAGCTGTTTTTT | CASSVGTSGYANTGELFF
many | TRBJ1-5 | NA | TRBV12-3/TRBV12-4 | TGTGCCAGCAGTCCCGCGGGTAATCAGCCCCAGCATTTT | CASSPAGNQPQHF
many | TRBJ2-1 | TRBD1 | TRBV12-5 | TGTGCTAGTGGTTCCGGACAGGGGGCTCATGAGCAGTTCTTC | CASGSGQGAHEQFF
many | TRBJ1-2 | NA | TRBV6-5 | TGTGCCAGCAGTTCACCCAGGGACGGCTACACCTTC | CASSSPRDGYTF
NA | TRBJ2-2 | TRBD2 | TRBV5-1 | TGCGCCAGCAGCTGGGGCGGGAGTGGCACCGGGGAGCTGTTTTTT | CASSWGGSGTGELFF
many | TRBJ1-3 | NA | TRBV15 | TGTGCCACCGCTGGGGGAGGAAACACCATATATTTT | CATAGGGNTIYF
many | TRBJ2-5 | NA | TRBV10-3 | TGTGCCATCAGCGCCTCGAAGGGCCAAGAGACCCAGTACTTC | CAISASKGQETQYF
few | TRBJ2-7 | NA | TRBV19 | TGTGCCAGTAGTATTAGTTCCCGGAGCTACGAGCAGTACTTC | CASSISSRSYEQYF
NA | TRBJ1-1 | NA | TRBV3-1 | TGTGCCAGCAGCCTACGGGGACCGATTAACACTGAAGCTTTCTTT | CASSLRGPINTEAFF
few | TRBJ2-1 | NA | TRBV7-6 | TGTGCCAGCAGCCCAACTCCTGGGGTGAGGGATGAGCAGTTCTTC | CASSPTPGVRDEQFF
once | TRBJ2-7 | NA | TRBV28 | TGTGCCAGCAGTTTATCAGGGGAGGGGACCGAGCAGTACTTC | CASSLSGEGTEQYF
many | TRBJ2-1 | NA | TRBV29-1 | TGCAGCGTCGACGGGCTAGCGACCAATGAGCAGTTCTTC | CSVDGLATNEQFF
NA | TRBJ1-1 | NA | TRBV12-3/TRBV12-4 | TGTGCCAGCAGTCTAAACGGGCCCACTGAAGCTTTCTTT | CASSLNGPTEAFF
NA | TRBJ1-1 | NA | TRBV30 | TGTGCCTGGAGTGTTAATGGTTTAAGGAACACTGAAGCTTTCTTT | CAWSVNGLRNTEAFF
NA | TRBJ1-1 | NA | TRBV20-1 | TGCAGTGCCGAGCCCCCAATGGACACTGAAGCTTTCTTT | CSAEPPMDTEAFF
many | TRBJ2-7 | NA | TRBV6-6 | TGTGCCAGCGGGGAGCCGCTCTACGAGCAGTACTTC | CASGEPLYEQYF
few | TRBJ2-2 | TRBD1 | TRBV29-1 | TGCAGCGTTGAGGGGACAGGGAACTTCGGGGAGCTGTTTTTT | CSVEGTGNFGELFF
NA | TRBJ1-1 | TRBD1 | TRBV20-1 | TGCAGTGCTAGAGATCTGCGACAGGGGATAACTGAAGCTTTCTTT | CSARDLRQGITEAFF
few | TRBJ1-3 | NA | TRBV6-5 | TGTGCCAGCAAGGGGTCTGGAAACACCATATATTTT | CASKGSGNTIYF
many | TRBJ2-2 | NA | TRBV15 | TGTGCCACCAGTAACACTAATCGGAGGACCGGGGAGCTGTTTTTT | CATSNTNRRTGELFF
many | TRBJ2-5 | NA | TRBV5-1 | TGCGCCAGCAGCTTGGACGGCAGGGGTGCCAACCAAGAGACCCAGTACTTC | CASSLDGRGANQETQYF
NA | TRBJ2-1 | TRBD2 | TRBV6-2/TRBV6-3 | TGTGCCAGCAGTTATGCGGGAGGGATAAATGAGCAGTTCTTC | CASSYAGGINEQFF
few | TRBJ2-7 | NA | TRBV29-1 | TGCAGCGTTGAGTCCGTGGAACAGTACTCCTACGAGCAGTACTTC | CSVESVEQYSYEQYF
NA | TRBJ1-6 | NA | TRBV12-3/TRBV12-4 | TGTGCCAGCACCTCGGGACCTCATAATTCACCCCTCCACTTT | CASTSGPHNSPLHF
many | TRBJ2-7 | TRBD1 | TRBV6-1 | TGTGCCAGCAGTAAAACCGGGACAGGGGTCTACGAGCAGTACTTC | CASSKTGTGVYEQYF
few | TRBJ2-2 | NA | TRBV3-1 | TGTGCCAGCCACTTCAGGGGAACCGGGGAGCTGTTTTTT | CASHFRGTGELFF
few | TRBJ2-1 | TRBD2 | TRBV14 | TGTGCCAGCAGCCAAGATCATCGGCTAGCGGGAAGGGGTGAGCAGTTCTTC | CASSQDHRLAGRGEQFF
many | TRBJ2-7 | NA | TRBV5-1 | TGCGCCAGCAGCTCGGAGGGGCACTCCTACGAGCAGTACTTC | CASSSEGHSYEQYF
many | TRBJ1-1 | NA | TRBV12-3/TRBV12-4 | TGTGCCAGCAGTTTGATCGGAACGGCTTTCTTT | CASSLIGTAFF
NA | TRBJ1-1 | NA | TRBV4-2 | TGTGCCAGCAGCCAAGTATATTGGGAGAACACTGAAGCTTTCTTT | CASSQVYWENTEAFF
NA | TRBJ2-1 | NA | TRBV19 | TGTGCCAGTAGCTCTCGGGGCAGGAGCCTCTACAATGAGCAGTTCTTC | CASSSRGRSLYNEQFF
NA | TRBJ1-1 | TRBD1 | TRBV7-9 | TGTGCCAGCAGCCCTTGGACAGGGATGAACACTGAAGCTTTCTTT | CASSPWTGMNTEAFF
NA | TRBJ2-1 | NA | TRBV7-2 | TGTGCCAGCAGCGGGATAGTGGATGAGCAGTTCTTC | CASSGIVDEQFF
NA | TRBJ2-3 | TRBD2 | TRBV3-1 | TGTGCCAGCAGCCCCAGAGCGGGAGCGTTGGTGGATACGCAGTATTTT | CASSPRAGALVDTQYF
many | TRBJ1-6 | NA | TRBV20-1 | TGCAGTGCTAGTGTACTGGGCTCACCCCTCCACTTT | CSASVLGSPLHF
once | TRBJ2-2 | TRBD2 | TRBV3-1 | TGTGCCAGCAGCCAAGTTTCGGGAGGGCTGACGGGGGAGCTGTTTTTT | CASSQVSGGLTGELFF
many | TRBJ2-3 | TRBD2 | TRBV20-1 | TGCAGTGCTAGAGGGTTTAGCGGGAGGGCCAGCACAGATACGCAGTATTTT | CSARGFSGRASTDTQYF
many | TRBJ2-7 | NA | TRBV27 | TGTGCCAGCAGTTTATCACAGGGCTACGAGCAGTACTTC | CASSLSQGYEQYF
NA | TRBJ2-6 | TRBD2 | TRBV6-2/TRBV6-3 | TGTGCCAGCAGTATGGCGGGAGTGGTTGGGGCCAACGTCCTGACTTTC | CASSMAGVVGANVLTF
few | TRBJ2-2 | NA | TRBV12-3/TRBV12-4 | TGTGCCAGCAGTTGGACCATCGGGGAGCTGTTTTTT | CASSWTIGELFF
NA | TRBJ2-5 | TRBD2 | TRBV7-8 | TGTGCCAGCAGCCCTGGGCGCGGGAGGGCCATCAGAGAGACCCAGTACTTC | CASSPGRGRAIRETQYF